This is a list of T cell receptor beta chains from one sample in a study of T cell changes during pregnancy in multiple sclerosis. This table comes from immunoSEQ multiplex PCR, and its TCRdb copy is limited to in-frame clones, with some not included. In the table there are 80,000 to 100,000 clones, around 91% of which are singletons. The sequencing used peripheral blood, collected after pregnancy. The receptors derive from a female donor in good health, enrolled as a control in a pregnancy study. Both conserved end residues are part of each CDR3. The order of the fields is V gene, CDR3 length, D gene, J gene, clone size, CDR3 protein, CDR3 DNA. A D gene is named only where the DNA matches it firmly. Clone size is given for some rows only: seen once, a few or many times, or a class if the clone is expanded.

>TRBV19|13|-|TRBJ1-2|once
CASRRSILYGYTF
TGTGCCAGTAGACGGAGTATACTCTATGGCTACACCTTC
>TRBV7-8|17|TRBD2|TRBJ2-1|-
CASSPWVGAGGPNEQFF
TGTGCCAGCAGCCCCTGGGTGGGCGCGGGGGGGCCTAATGAGCAGTTCTTC
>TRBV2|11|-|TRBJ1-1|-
CASIFYTEAFF
TGTGCCAGCATTTTCTACACTGAAGCTTTCTTT
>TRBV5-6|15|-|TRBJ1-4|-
CASSLGTGPNEKLFF
TGTGCCAGCAGCTTGGGAACAGGGCCAAATGAAAAACTGTTTTTT
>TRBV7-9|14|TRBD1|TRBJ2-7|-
CASSATGKTYEQYF
TGTGCCAGCAGCGCGACAGGGAAGACCTACGAGCAGTACTTC
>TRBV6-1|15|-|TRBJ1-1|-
CASTPEGSRGTEAFF
TGTGCCAGCACCCCGGAGGGCAGCCGGGGCACTGAAGCTTTCTTT
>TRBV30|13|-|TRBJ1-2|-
CAWRQGGWDGYTF
TGTGCCTGGAGACAGGGAGGGTGGGATGGCTACACCTTC
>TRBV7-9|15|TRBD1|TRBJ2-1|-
CASSLPRGQDNEQFF
TGTGCCAGCAGCTTACCCAGGGGGCAGGACAATGAGCAGTTCTTC
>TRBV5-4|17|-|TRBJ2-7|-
CASSSRGWRPTSYEQYF
TGTGCCAGCAGCTCCCGTGGGTGGCGGCCGACCTCCTACGAGCAGTACTTC
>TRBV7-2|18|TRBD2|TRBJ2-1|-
CASSLTSGGAGSYNEQFF
TGTGCCAGCAGCTTAACCAGCGGGGGGGCGGGTTCCTACAATGAGCAGTTCTTC
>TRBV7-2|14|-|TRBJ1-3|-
CASSLAYKGNTIYF
TGTGCCAGCAGCTTAGCTTACAAGGGAAACACCATATATTTT
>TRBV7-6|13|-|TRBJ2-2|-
CASSQQRFRELFF
TGTGCCAGCAGCCAGCAGCGGTTCAGGGAGCTGTTTTTT
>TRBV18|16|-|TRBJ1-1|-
CASSPGRSPRSTEAFF
TGTGCCAGCTCACCGGGGAGGTCGCCGCGGAGCACTGAAGCTTTCTTT
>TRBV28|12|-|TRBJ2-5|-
CASWGPGETQYF
TGTGCCAGCTGGGGGCCGGGAGAGACCCAGTACTTC
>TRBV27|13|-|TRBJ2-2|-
CASKPGATGELFF
TGTGCCAGCAAGCCAGGGGCGACCGGGGAGCTGTTTTTT
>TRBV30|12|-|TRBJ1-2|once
CAWTDSNYGYTF
TGTGCCTGGACCGACAGTAACTATGGCTACACCTTC
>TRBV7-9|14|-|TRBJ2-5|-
CASSPKGTGEIQYF
TGTGCCAGCAGCCCCAAGGGGACTGGGGAGATCCAGTACTTC
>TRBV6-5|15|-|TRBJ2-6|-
CASSRQVTGANVLTF
TGTGCCAGCAGTAGACAGGTAACTGGGGCCAACGTCCTGACTTTC
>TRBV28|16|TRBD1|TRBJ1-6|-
CASSLLDRGEDSPLHF
TGTGCCAGCAGCTTACTGGACAGGGGGGAGGATTCACCCCTCCACTTT
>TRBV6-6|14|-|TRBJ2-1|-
CASSYGGASNEQFF
TGTGCCAGCAGTTACGGGGGGGCCTCGAATGAGCAGTTCTTC
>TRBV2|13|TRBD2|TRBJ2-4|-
CATRGPERGIQYF
TGTGCCACCAGAGGCCCGGAGCGGGGCATTCAGTACTTC
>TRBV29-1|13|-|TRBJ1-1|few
CSVIQPYPPEAFF
TGCAGCGTCATACAGCCTTACCCTCCTGAAGCTTTCTTT
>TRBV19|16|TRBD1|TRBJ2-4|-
CASSQRGTGGWNIQYF
TGTGCCAGTAGCCAACGAGGGACAGGGGGGTGGAACATTCAGTACTTC
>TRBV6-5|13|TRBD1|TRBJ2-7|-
CASSYDRGYEQYF
TGTGCCAGCAGTTACGACAGGGGGTACGAGCAGTACTTC
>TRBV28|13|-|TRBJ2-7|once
CAGSGDILNEQYF
TGTGCCGGCTCTGGGGACATTCTCAACGAGCAGTACTTC
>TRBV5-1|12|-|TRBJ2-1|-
CASSVVRYEQFF
TGTGCCAGCAGCGTGGTGAGGTATGAGCAGTTCTTC
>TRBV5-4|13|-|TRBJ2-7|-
CASSLDSGYEQYF
TGTGCCAGCAGCTTGGATTCGGGTTACGAGCAGTACTTC
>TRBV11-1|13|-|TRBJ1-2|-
CASSFRGNYGYTF
TGTGCCAGCAGCTTCAGAGGTAACTATGGCTACACCTTC
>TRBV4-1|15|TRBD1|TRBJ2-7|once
CASSQVQGGNYEQYF
TGCGCCAGCAGCCAAGTACAGGGGGGTAACTACGAGCAGTACTTC
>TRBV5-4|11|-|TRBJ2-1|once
CASSLTREQFF
TGTGCCAGCAGCTTGACTAGAGAGCAGTTCTTC
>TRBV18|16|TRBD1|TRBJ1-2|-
CASSPPGQGIWYGYTF
TGTGCCAGCTCACCCCCGGGACAGGGGATATGGTATGGCTACACCTTC
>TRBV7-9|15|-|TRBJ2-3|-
CASSFGQTIGDTQYF
TGTGCCAGCAGCTTTGGACAGACAATTGGAGATACGCAGTATTTT
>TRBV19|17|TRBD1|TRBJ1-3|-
CASSTVTGALGGNTIYF
TGTGCCAGTAGTACCGTTACAGGGGCGCTAGGAGGAAACACCATATATTTT
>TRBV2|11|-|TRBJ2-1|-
CASGGHNEQFF
TGTGCCAGCGGGGGCCACAATGAGCAGTTCTTC
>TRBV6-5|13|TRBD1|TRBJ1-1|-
CASSWDRGTEAFF
TGTGCCAGCAGTTGGGACAGAGGGACTGAAGCTTTCTTT
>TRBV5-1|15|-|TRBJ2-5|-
CASSLGGGNQETQYF
TGCGCCAGCAGTTTGGGCGGGGGCAATCAAGAGACCCAGTACTTC
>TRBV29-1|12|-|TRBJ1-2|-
CSVGGLNYGYTF
TGCAGCGTTGGAGGGTTGAACTATGGCTACACCTTC
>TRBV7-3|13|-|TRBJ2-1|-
CASSAPGVDEQFF
TGTGCCAGCAGCGCCCCAGGGGTGGATGAGCAGTTCTTC
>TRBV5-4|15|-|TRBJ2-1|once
CASSPRGASYNEQFF
TGTGCCAGCTCCCCCCGGGGGGCATCCTACAATGAGCAGTTCTTC
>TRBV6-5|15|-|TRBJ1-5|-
CASSSFPSGNQPQHF
TGTGCCAGCAGTTCGTTCCCTTCGGGCAATCAGCCCCAGCATTTT
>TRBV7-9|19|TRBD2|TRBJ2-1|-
CASSPPFMGLAESYNEQFF
TGTGCCAGCAGTCCCCCCTTTATGGGACTAGCGGAATCCTACAATGAGCAGTTCTTC
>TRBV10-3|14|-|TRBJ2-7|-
CAISPDRDLYEQYF
TGTGCCATCTCACCCGACCGGGATCTCTACGAGCAGTACTTC
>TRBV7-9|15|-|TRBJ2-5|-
CASSARQSLQETQYF
TGTGCCAGCAGCGCCCGACAGTCGCTCCAAGAGACCCAGTACTTC
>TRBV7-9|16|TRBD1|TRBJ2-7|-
CASSHDPGQGSYEQYF
TGTGCCAGCAGCCACGATCCGGGACAGGGAAGCTACGAGCAGTACTTC
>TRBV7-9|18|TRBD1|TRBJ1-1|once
CASSQGNNRGPENTEAFF
TGTGCCAGCAGCCAGGGGAATAACAGGGGCCCGGAGAACACTGAAGCTTTCTTT
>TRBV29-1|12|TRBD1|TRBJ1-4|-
CSADRGNEKLFF
TGCAGCGCAGACAGGGGTAATGAAAAACTGTTTTTT
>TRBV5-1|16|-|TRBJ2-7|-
CASSKFLGGSSYEQYF
TGCGCCAGCAGCAAGTTTTTAGGAGGGAGCTCCTACGAGCAGTACTTC
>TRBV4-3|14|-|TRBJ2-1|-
CASSQTWSINEQFF
TGCGCCAGCAGCCAGACTTGGAGTATTAATGAGCAGTTCTTC
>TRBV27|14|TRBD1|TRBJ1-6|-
CASSFTGGDSPLHF
TGTGCCAGCAGTTTCACAGGGGGGGATTCACCCCTCCACTTT
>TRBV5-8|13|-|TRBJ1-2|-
CASSFDSPYGYTF
TGTGCCAGCAGCTTTGACAGCCCCTATGGCTACACCTTC
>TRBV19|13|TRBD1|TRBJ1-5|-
CATNGDRERPQHF
TGTGCCACTAACGGGGACAGAGAAAGGCCCCAGCATTTT
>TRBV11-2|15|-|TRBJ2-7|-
CASSDRAGASYEQYF
TGTGCCAGCAGCGATCGGGCGGGGGCCTCCTACGAGCAGTACTTC
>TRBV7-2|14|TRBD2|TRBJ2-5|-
CASSLVLAGEEQYF
TGTGCCAGCAGCTTAGTACTAGCGGGGGAAGAGCAGTACTTC